These 25 T cell receptor beta chains came from one sample sequenced in a study of spatial heterogeneity in lung cancer. Time point meaning: sample taken at primary tumor resection. Frozen PBMC, nontumor lung or tumor provided whole RNA, which was sequenced unsorted. A single record per CDR3 protein comes from TCRdb applying MiXCR to the 5' RACE reads. The profile shows 20,000 to 30,000 distinct CDR3 sequences, roughly 13% of them singletons. The sample here was PBMCs, taken at surgery. These receptor sequences come from a female donor with early-stage non-small cell lung cancer.

At least ten counts were recorded for this clonotype. J is TRBJ2-7 and V is TRBV18, with D unclear. The V gene lost 0 bases and the J gene lost 3 bases, with 9 bases spanning the gap. Germline values: CDR1 KGHSH, CDR2 LQKENI. CDR3 length: 14 amino acids. The CDR3, as DNA: TGTGCCAGCTCACCACCGGGGAAGAACTACGAGCAGTACTTC. Translating it yields CASSPPGKNYEQYF.

The rearrangement uses TRBV11-2 and TRBJ2-3; 9 bases are a match to TRBD2. Trimming removed 0 bases from V and 4 bases from J; junction bases left unmatched: 5. This CDR3 is built from 16 residues. The germline CDR1 and CDR2 sequences are SGHAT and FQNNGV. In nucleotides, the CDR3 is TGTGCCAGCAGCTTAGAGGGTAGCGGGGGAGCAGATACGCAGTATTTT. It encodes CASSLEGSGGADTQYF.

This clonotype was seen ten or more times. The V gene is TRBV29-1, the J gene TRBJ2-7, with a possible D match to TRBD2 (5 bases). Trimming took 4 bases from V and 2 from J, leaving 9 bases between them. The CDR3 consists of 12 residues. Germline assignment: CDR1 SQVTM and CDR2 ANQGSEA. In nucleotides, the CDR3 is TGCAGCGTTGGGGGAGTTACCTACGAGCAGTACTTC. Translated, it gives CSVGGVTYEQYF.

A few counts support this clonotype. This chain links TRBV5-1 with TRBJ1-1; the D gene is possibly TRBD1 (5 bases). The CDR3 length is 15 residues. Germline CDR1 is SGHRS and CDR2 is YFSETQ. Deletions cut 0 bases from V and 0 bases from J, with 9 bases between. The CDR3 coding sequence is TGCGCCAGCAGCTTGGACCCGGACATGAACACTGAAGCTTTCTTT. Protein: CASSLDPDMNTEAFF.

This clonotype showed up many times. The V and J genes are TRBV20-1 and TRBJ2-7; 7 bases are a match to TRBD1. V lost 4 bases to trimming and J lost 2 bases; unmatched junction nucleotides: 8. CDR1 and CDR2 (germline): DFQATT, SNEGSKA (reference sequence). The CDR3 has 14 amino acids. The CDR3 here is CSATTGTEPYEQYF. The CDR3 bases are TGCAGTGCTACTACCGGGACAGAACCCTACGAGCAGTACTTC.

This clonotype was recorded at least ten times. The chain carries TRBV7-2 and TRBJ2-5, with TRBD2 matching 9 bases. Losses at the gene ends were 3 bases for V and 7 bases for J; bases not matched to a gene: 12. CDR1 and CDR2 (germline): SGHTA, FQGNSA. The CDR3 has 16 amino acids. CDR3 DNA sequence: TGTGCCAGCAGCTTTCAAGCGGGGGGAGCGGCTGGGACCCAGTACTTC. Translated, it gives CASSFQAGGAAGTQYF.

Ten or more counts support this clonotype. The chain combines TRBV20-1 with TRBJ1-2; a possible D gene is TRBD1 (5 bases). The CDR3 extends over 13 amino acids. Germline loops: CDR1 DFQATT, CDR2 SNEGSKA (reference sequence). V was clipped by 3 bases and J by 1 base, with 9 bases between them. The CDR3 reads CSASPGNNYGYTF. The CDR3 DNA sequence: TGCAGTGCTAGTCCAGGGAATAACTATGGCTACACCTTC.

This clonotype occurred many times. The rearrangement uses TRBV20-1 and TRBJ2-1; 8 bases are shared with TRBD2. CDR1 is DFQATT and CDR2 is SNEGSKA in the germline V gene (reference sequence). V lost 0 bases and J lost 4; bases outside the gene matches: 2. The CDR3 runs to 14 residues. Here the CDR3 reads CSARDQREYNEQFF. DNA of the CDR3: TGCAGTGCTAGAGATCAGCGGGAGTACAATGAGCAGTTCTTC.

This clonotype is judged medium-sized. This chain uses TRBV20-1 with TRBJ1-1; unclear D gene. Germline V gives CDR1 DFQATT, CDR2 SNEGSKA (reference sequence). The V gene lost 1 base and the J gene lost 0 bases, with 6 bases spanning the gap. This CDR3 has 13 residues. CDR3 protein: CSARGSLNTEAFF. The CDR3 DNA follows: TGCAGTGCTAGAGGTTCCTTGAACACTGAAGCTTTCTTT.

This clonotype came up many times. The rearrangement links TRBV6-6 to TRBJ1-5; D not certain. Per the germline V gene, CDR1 is MNHNY and CDR2 is SVGAGI (reference sequence). This CDR3 contains 13 residues. V lost 6 bases, J lost 7 bases, and 13 bases lay in between. CDR3 nucleotides: TGTGCCAGCAGCCCCGCAGGAGGGCAGCCCCAGCATTTT. This translates into CASSPAGGQPQHF.

The chain's CDR3 is CASSRTQRRFTDTQYF. The CDR3, as DNA: TGTGCCAGCTCACGGACGCAGCGACGGTTCACAGATACGCAGTATTTT. V usage is TRBV18 and J usage is TRBJ2-3, with no clear D. This CDR3 contains 16 residues. Trimming cost V 4 bases and J 2 bases, with 16 bases left between them. The V gene's germline CDR1 is KGHSH and CDR2 LQKENI.

This clonotype was counted ten times or more. The CDR3 coding sequence is TGTGCCAGCAGTTACTTCCCGGGCCTAGCGGGGGGGCCAGACAAAAACATTCAGTACTTC. Its protein product is CASSYFPGLAGGPDKNIQYF. This chain joins TRBV6-6 and TRBJ2-4; TRBD2 aligns across 12 bases. V shed 1 base and J 3 bases; nucleotides not matched to a gene: 13. Germline assignment: CDR1 MNHNY and CDR2 SVGAGI (reference sequence). The CDR3 consists of 20 residues.

The chain is built from TRBV13 and TRBJ2-1, with 10 nucleotides matching TRBD2. Germline V gene data show CDR1 as PRHDT and CDR2 as FYEKMQ (reference sequence). CDR3 length: 18 residues. Trimming at V came to 1 base and at J to 10 bases, leaving 16 bases not matched to a gene. CDR3 sequence (DNA): TGTGCCAGCAGCTTAGTCCCTAAGCTCCAGCGGGGGGGCAAGGAGCAGTTCTTC. Its protein is CASSLVPKLQRGGKEQFF.

J is TRBJ2-7 and V is TRBV5-5, with D tentatively TRBD1 (6 bases). Germline lookup yields CDR1 SGHKS and CDR2 YYEKEE (reference sequence). V lost 1 base to trimming and J lost 4 bases, with 12 bases between them. This CDR3 is 14 amino acids long. The DNA of the CDR3 is TGTGCCAGCAGCTTGCCGGGCCAGGGGTACGAGCAGTACGTC. Amino acids: CASSLPGQGYEQYV.

Many counts were recorded for this clonotype. The rearrangement uses TRBV18 and TRBJ2-3; 7 bases fit TRBD1. V lost 6 bases and J lost 1; bases outside the gene matches: 10. There are 16 residues in the CDR3. Per the germline V gene, CDR1 is KGHSH and CDR2 is LQKENI. Here the CDR3 reads CASSRQGTLGTDTQYF. CDR3 sequence (DNA): TGTGCCAGCTCCCGACAGGGTACCCTGGGCACAGATACGCAGTATTTT.

This clonotype has ten or more counts. This rearrangement joins TRBV28 to TRBJ1-6, with TRBD1 identical over 9 bases. The CDR3 is 15 residues long. The germline gives CDR1 MDHEN, CDR2 SYDVKM. The V segment lost 4 bases and the J segment 8 bases; nucleotides outside the gene matches: 6. CDR3 loop: CASSSPDRGYSPLHF. The CDR3 DNA is TGTGCCAGCAGTTCACCTGACAGGGGGTATTCACCCCTCCACTTT.

This clonotype was counted only a few times. This chain connects TRBV6-5 to TRBJ2-1; TRBD1 might be the D (6 bases). V shed 4 bases and J shed 1 base, with 11 bases lying between them. Germline assignment: CDR1 MNHEY and CDR2 SVGAGI. The CDR3 runs 15 residues. The CDR3 DNA sequence: TGTGCCAGCAGTTCGACAGGAGCGTCCTACAATGAGCAGTTCTTC. Encoded protein: CASSSTGASYNEQFF.

This clonotype came up many times. This chain connects TRBV5-4 to TRBJ2-7; tentatively, D is TRBD1 (5 bases). Trimming cost V 0 bases and J 2 bases, with 12 bases left between them. Germline V gene data show CDR1 as SGHNT and CDR2 as YYREEE (reference sequence). There are 15 residues in the CDR3. CDR3 loop: CASSLGGRATYEQYF. The CDR3 bases are TGTGCCAGCAGCTTGGGTGGCAGGGCAACCTACGAGCAGTACTTC.

The V gene is TRBV7-9, the J gene TRBJ2-1; D not resolved. V was pared by 5 bases and J by 6 bases, with 23 bases between. The germline V gene has CDR1 SEHNR and CDR2 FQNEAQ (reference sequence). This CDR3 has 17 residues. CDR3 amino acids: CASSVRRADLTSNEQFF. DNA for the CDR3: TGTGCCAGCAGCGTACGCCGGGCGGACCTCACCTCCAATGAGCAGTTCTTC.

This clonotype turned up a few times. This rearrangement joins TRBV4-2 to TRBJ1-6; tentatively, D is TRBD1 (5 bases). Germline CDR1 reads LGHNA; CDR2 reads YNFKEQ. V lost 1 base to trimming and J lost 4 bases, with 5 bases between them. The CDR3 spans 14 residues. CDR3 residues: CASSQGQYNSPLHF. Written as DNA, the CDR3 is TGTGCCAGCAGCCAAGGACAGTATAATTCACCCCTCCACTTT.

This clonotype has at least ten counts. The CDR3 coding sequence is TGTGCCATCAGTGCCGGGGGGTTGCCCTCCCGGAACTATGGCTACACCTTC. Amino acids: CAISAGGLPSRNYGYTF. The chain couples TRBV10-3 to TRBJ1-2; D is perhaps TRBD1 (5 bases). V was shortened by 4 bases and J by 2 bases, with 20 bases between the two germline ends. The CDR3 covers 17 residues. Germline CDR1 ENHRY, CDR2 SYGVKD.

This clonotype appeared many times. The chain couples TRBV19 to TRBJ2-3; 9 nucleotides align to TRBD2. V lost 4 bases, J lost 1 base, and 3 bases stayed unmatched. Germline assignment: CDR1 LNHDA and CDR2 SQIVND (reference sequence). The CDR3 extends over 15 amino acids. The CDR3 DNA is TGTGCCAGTAGTACCCCTAGCGGGGGCACAGATACGCAGTATTTT. It translates to CASSTPSGGTDTQYF.

This clonotype was seen ten or more times. The chain recombines TRBV25-1 with TRBJ2-7, with TRBD2 as a possible D gene (5 bases). Germline-derived CDR1 and CDR2 are MGHDK and SYGVNS. The V end lost 8 bases, the J end lost 7 bases, and 18 bases lay between the germline ends. CDR3 size: 13 residues. CDR3 nucleotide sequence: TGTGCCAGCGGACTGACTACTCAAGGAGAGCAGTACTTC. This sequence encodes CASGLTTQGEQYF.

In its sample, this clonotype was seen many times. The chain links TRBV7-3 to TRBJ2-7; D not resolved. This CDR3 has 16 amino acids. Trimming pared 2 bases from V and 3 bases from J, leaving 17 bases between. Germline V gene lookup returns CDR1 SGHTA and CDR2 FQGTGA. The CDR3 loop is CASSLVLTLDDYEQYV. The CDR3 nucleotides read TGTGCCAGCAGCTTAGTTTTGACCCTAGATGACTACGAGCAGTACGTC.

This clonotype was counted only a few times. The V and J genes are TRBV29-1 and TRBJ2-7; D may be TRBD1 (7 bases). The CDR3 length is 14 residues. Trimming cost V 4 bases and J 6 bases, with 19 bases left between them. Germline V gene data show CDR1 as SQVTM and CDR2 as ANQGSEA. Here the CDR3 reads CSVGVVQGGAEQYF. As DNA, the CDR3 is TGCAGCGTTGGGGTGGTTCAGGGGGGAGCCGAGCAGTACTTC.